Below are 23 T cell receptor beta chains sequenced from a single sample in a study of spatial heterogeneity in lung cancer. TCRdb re-called the 5' RACE reads with MiXCR, one entry per CDR3 protein. This sample carries approximately 11,000 distinct CDR3 sequences, roughly 6.4% of them seen once, and the ten largest clones take over 25%. Stated time point: sample taken at primary tumor resection. Sequences were derived from normal lung tissue next to the tumor, sampled at surgery. The receptors shown here come from a male donor with early-stage non-small cell lung cancer.

This clonotype was seen repeatedly, ten times or more. The chain carries TRBV20-1 and TRBJ1-2, with 10 bases fitting TRBD1. Germline CDR1 reads DFQATT; CDR2 reads SNEGSKA (reference sequence). The CDR3 is 14 amino acids. V lost 3 bases, J lost 3 bases, and 4 bases stayed unmatched. In nucleotides, the CDR3 is TGCAGTGCTAGTTGGACAGGGGGGGACTATGGCTACACCTTC. It codes for CSASWTGGDYGYTF.

This clonotype was detected ten times or more. The chain has TRBV5-1 and TRBJ1-1; the D is unclear. Germline assignment: CDR1 SGHRS and CDR2 YFSETQ. Trimming took off 0 bases at V and 2 bases at J, with 5 bases between the two ends. The CDR3 loop spans 13 amino acids. Here the CDR3 reads CASSLGDNTEAFF. The CDR3 DNA follows: TGCGCCAGCAGCTTGGGCGATAACACTGAAGCTTTCTTT. The entire variable domain, with the rest obtained from reference TRBV5-1 and TRBJ1-1, is as follows: KAGVTQTPRYLIKTRGQQVTLSCSPISGHRSVSWYQQTPGQGLQFLFEYFSETQRNKGNFPGRFSGRQFSNSRSEMNVSTLELGDSALYLCASSLGDNTEAFFGQGTRLTVV.

The sample holds many counts of this clonotype. The rearrangement links TRBV7-2 to TRBJ1-2, with TRBD1 matching 7 bases. The CDR3 totals 13 residues. J gave up 6 bases and V 2 bases, and 3 bases lay outside the gene matches. Germline V CDR1 and CDR2: SGHTA, FQGNSA. The CDR3 protein is CASSLRQGDGYTF. The CDR3 nucleotides are TGTGCCAGCAGCTTAAGACAGGGAGATGGCTACACCTTC. Variable domain in full (rest from reference TRBV7-2 and TRBJ1-2): GAGVSQSPSNKVTEKGKDVELRCDPISGHTALYWYRQSLGQGLEFLIYFQGNSAPDKSGLPSDRFSAERTGGSVSTLTIQRTQQEDSAVYLCASSLRQGDGYTFGSGTRLTVV.

This clonotype was counted at least ten times. The genes are TRBV20-1 and TRBJ1-6, with 9 nucleotides matching TRBD1. J lost 6 bases, V lost 3 bases, and 3 bases had no gene match. Germline-derived CDR1 and CDR2 are DFQATT and SNEGSKA (reference sequence). This CDR3 has 14 amino acids. The DNA of the CDR3 is TGCAGTGCTAGGGACAGGGGCGGTAATTCACCCCTCCACTTT. The encoded protein is CSARDRGGNSPLHF.

There are many counts of this clonotype. DNA of the CDR3: TGTGCCAGCACTCTCGGGACTAGCTCAGATACGCAGTATTTT. Protein product: CASTLGTSSDTQYF. The gene calls are TRBV12-3 or TRBV12-4 and TRBJ2-3; 9 positions match TRBD2. The junction had 6 bases not matched to a gene; V was cut back by 7 bases and J by 4 bases. The CDR3 is 14 amino acids.

This clonotype was counted at least ten times. The gene calls are TRBV6-2 or TRBV6-3 and TRBJ2-7; D possibly uses TRBD1 or TRBD2 (5 bases each). Trimming removed 3 bases at V and 5 bases at J, with 14 bases between. The CDR3 loop spans 14 amino acids. CDR1 and CDR2 from the germline V gene are MNHEY and SVGEGT. In nucleotides, the CDR3 is TGTGCCAGCAGTTATTTGGGGGACCCTAACGAGCAGTACTTC. Translation: CASSYLGDPNEQYF.

Ten or more counts support this clonotype. The chain couples TRBV11-2 to TRBJ2-7; D perhaps matches TRBD1 (6 bases). The CDR3 runs 13 residues. V lost 0 bases and J 6 bases, leaving 9 bases between the germline ends. The germline V gene has CDR1 SGHAT and CDR2 FQNNGV. The CDR3 DNA sequence: TGTGCCAGCAGCTTAGAGGGGGCCGGCGAGCAGTACTTC. Its translation is CASSLEGAGEQYF.

This clonotype has more than one count but fewer than ten. The genes are TRBV6-5 and TRBJ1-2, with 8 bases matching TRBD1. Germline CDR1 is MNHEY and CDR2 is SVGAGI. This CDR3 has 14 amino acids. Germline trimming cut 0 bases from V and 5 bases from J; bases unmatched to any gene: 2. The CDR3 DNA sequence: TGTGCCAGCAGTTACTCTCGGACAGGGTATGGCTACACCTTC. Its translation is CASSYSRTGYGYTF.

The sample holds many counts of this clonotype. CDR3 DNA: TGTGCCAGTAGTAAACCCCCCGAAGACTATGGCTACACCTTC. It encodes CASSKPPEDYGYTF. The chain employs TRBV19 and TRBJ1-2, with D hard to call. The CDR3 has 14 residues. CDR1 and CDR2 from the germline V gene are LNHDA and SQIVND (reference sequence). Trimming shortened V by 4 bases and J by 3 bases, and 12 bases separated the two germline ends.

The rearrangement joins TRBV12-3 or TRBV12-4 to TRBJ1-2; the match to TRBD1 covers 8 bases. V lost 6 bases to trimming and J lost 7 bases; unmatched junction nucleotides: 7. The CDR3 is 13 amino acids. This CDR3 reads CASSADRAVGYTF. CDR3 sequence (DNA): TGTGCCAGCAGCGCGGACAGGGCCGTTGGCTACACCTTC.

This clonotype was counted at least ten times. The chain combines TRBV9 with TRBJ1-2, with 10 bases matching TRBD1. J lost 8 bases, V lost 3 bases, and 4 bases had no gene match. Germline V gene lookup returns CDR1 SGDLS and CDR2 YYNGEE. The CDR3 has 13 amino acids. CDR3 DNA: TGTGCCAGCAGCGGACAGGGGGCTGAAGGCTACACCTTC. Amino acid sequence: CASSGQGAEGYTF. Variable domain in full (rest from reference TRBV9 and TRBJ1-2): DSGVTQTPKHLITATGQRVTLRCSPRSGDLSVYWYQQSLDQGLQFLIQYYNGEERAKGNILERFSAQQFPDLHSELNLSSLELGDSALYFCASSGQGAEGYTFGSGTRLTVV.

The genes are TRBV7-2 and TRBJ2-1; D is ambiguous. This CDR3 spans 15 amino acids. With 5 bases removed from V and 0 bases from J, the gap between germline ends came to 11 bases. Germline CDR1 and CDR2: SGHTA and FQGNSA. CDR3 loop: CASSVAKSSYNEQFF. In nucleotides, the CDR3 is TGTGCCAGCAGCGTCGCAAAGAGCTCCTACAATGAGCAGTTCTTC.

This clonotype was counted at least ten times. The chain couples TRBV2 to TRBJ2-3; D is ambiguous. This CDR3 is 13 amino acids long. Per the germline V gene, CDR1 is SNHLY and CDR2 is FYNNEI. Deletions cut 9 bases from V and 6 bases from J, with 16 bases between. CDR3 sequence (DNA): TGTGCCAGTAGCCGGAGTCCATCGGATACGCAGTATTTT. Translation: CASSRSPSDTQYF. Looking up the rest from reference TRBV2 and TRBJ2-3 gives the full variable domain: EPEVTQTPSHQVTQMGQEVILRCVPISNHLYFYWYRQILGQKVEFLVSFYNNEISEKSEIFDDQFSVERPDGSNFTLKIRSTKLEDSAMYFCASSRSPSDTQYFGPGTRLTVL.

This clonotype has ten or more counts. The rearrangement uses TRBV7-8 and TRBJ2-5, with 10 bases lining up with TRBD2. Germline trimming cut 5 bases from V and 2 bases from J; bases unmatched to any gene: 5. Germline V gives CDR1 SGHVS, CDR2 FQNEAQ. The CDR3 runs to 15 residues. This CDR3 is CASSTSLAGQETQYF. DNA for the CDR3: TGTGCCAGCAGCACCTCACTAGCGGGGCAAGAGACCCAGTACTTC.

This clonotype came up many times. This sequence joins TRBV20-1 and TRBJ1-1; D gene unclear. The CDR3 runs to 13 residues. The germline V and J ends were trimmed by 2 bases and 4 bases, with 11 bases remaining between them. Per germline, CDR1 DFQATT and CDR2 SNEGSKA (reference sequence). CDR3 in amino acids: CSARRTPGTEAFF. The CDR3, as DNA: TGCAGTGCTAGAAGGACGCCGGGCACTGAAGCTTTCTTT.

This clonotype was counted many times. The chain combines TRBV7-2 with TRBJ2-5; D unclear. CDR3 length: 13 amino acids. Trimming took off 3 bases at V and 5 bases at J, with 10 bases between the two ends. From germline, CDR1 is SGHTA and CDR2 FQGNSA. In DNA, the CDR3 is TGTGCCAGCAGCTTTAATACTAAGGAGACCCAGTACTTC. The encoded protein is CASSFNTKETQYF.

Here the CDR3 reads CASSWTSYEQYF. The CDR3 region has the DNA TGTGCCAGCAGTTGGACCTCCTACGAGCAGTACTTC. The genes are TRBV28 and TRBJ2-7; D gene unclear. V lost 4 bases and J lost 0, with 4 bases in between. The CDR3 consists of 12 residues. The germline CDR1 and CDR2 sequences are MDHEN and SYDVKM.

This clonotype was observed at least ten times. This chain joins TRBV30 and TRBJ2-1; the match to TRBD2 covers 7 bases. The CDR3 is 14 residues long. The germline V gene has CDR1 GTSNPN and CDR2 SVGIG (reference sequence). Trimming took 4 bases from V and 8 from J; bases not matched to a gene: 11. This CDR3 is CAWTLADTVDEQFF. The CDR3, as DNA: TGTGCCTGGACGCTAGCGGACACCGTCGATGAGCAGTTCTTC.

This clonotype has at least ten counts. The CDR3 is CASSQGRRGYSNEQFF. CDR3 nucleotide sequence: TGTGCCAGCAGCCAGGGAAGGCGGGGGTACTCGAATGAGCAGTTCTTC. This rearrangement joins TRBV7-7 to TRBJ2-1; 7 nucleotides match TRBD2. The CDR3 extends over 16 amino acids. The germline CDR1 and CDR2 sequences are SSHAT and FNYEAQ (reference sequence). With 5 bases clipped from V and 7 bases from J, the junction kept 14 bases outside the gene matches.

This clonotype has ten or more counts. The gene calls are TRBV7-2 and TRBJ2-7; 15 bases agree with TRBD2. J lost 2 bases, V lost 5 bases, and 1 base had no gene match. The CDR3 is made up of 15 amino acids. Germline CDR1 reads SGHTA; CDR2 reads FQGNSA. In nucleotides, the CDR3 is TGTGCCAGCAGCCGGACTAGCGGGAGGGCCTACGAGCAGTACTTC. It is translated as CASSRTSGRAYEQYF.

This clonotype has just a few counts. This chain connects TRBV6-2 or TRBV6-3 to TRBJ1-2; TRBD1 is a possible D gene (5 bases). This CDR3 has 15 amino acids. Per germline, CDR1 MNHEY and CDR2 SVGEGT. V was trimmed by 6 bases and J by 4 bases, leaving 18 bases between them. As DNA, the CDR3 is TGTGCCAGCAGCCGCCCGGGGCTTTCATCCTATGGCTACACCTTC. Protein sequence: CASSRPGLSSYGYTF.

This clonotype was seen at least ten times. CDR3 DNA: TGCAGTGCCGATGAGGCCCGTACCTCTAACTATGGCTACACCTTC. Protein: CSADEARTSNYGYTF. The J gene is TRBJ1-2, the V gene TRBV20-1, with D hard to call. The V gene lost 6 bases and the J gene lost 0 bases, with 17 bases spanning the gap. CDR3 size: 15 residues. Germline CDR1 and CDR2: DFQATT and SNEGSKA (reference sequence).

This clonotype was seen a few times. This rearrangement joins TRBV29-1 to TRBJ2-3; D is possibly TRBD1 (6 bases). Germline V gene lookup returns CDR1 SQVTM and CDR2 ANQGSEA. Trimming shortened V by 1 base and J by 5 bases, and 16 bases separated the two germline ends. CDR3 length: 15 amino acids. CDR3 in DNA: TGCAGCGTTGAAGGAGGCAGGGGAGCCATAGATACGCAGTATTTT. This gives the protein CSVEGGRGAIDTQYF.